The T cell receptor (beta chain) under discussion was sequenced for a study of blood T cells in healthy people across ages. Between the trimmed V and J ends, which lost 5 bases and 7 bases, there was a span of 14 bases. This CDR3 spans 13 amino acids. The V gene's germline CDR1 is SGHTA and CDR2 FQGNSA. The study recruited healthy Caucasian donors from Russia who were aged about 6 to 95. A second roughly 6 to 12 cycle PCR used barcoded and J-beta primers. Through a template-switch adaptor with 12 random nucleotides, each cDNA molecule received a tag. Each CDR3 protein is one row after TCRdb ran MiXCR on the 5' RACE reads. The sample includes about 570,000 distinct CDR3 sequences, approximately 26% of them seen just once. These data also featured in a second study, about T cells of mothers and their children. From that report: Thymic selection molds TCR recombination output in a comparable way in related and unrelated pairs.

The sample was blood. The TCR originated in a boy aged 2 to 10 in good health. The chain couples TRBV7-2 to TRBJ1-2; maybe TRBD1 (6 bases). The CDR3 DNA reads as TGTGCCAGCAGCGGATCAGGGGAGGGTGGCTACACCTTC. As protein: CASSGSGEGGYTF. Combining the CDR3 with reference TRBV7-2 and TRBJ1-2 gives the whole variable domain GAGVSQSPSNKVTEKGKDVELRCDPISGHTALYWYRQSLGQGLEFLIYFQGNSAPDKSGLPSDRFSAERTGGSVSTLTIQRTQQEDSAVYLCASSGSGEGGYTFGSGTRLTVV.